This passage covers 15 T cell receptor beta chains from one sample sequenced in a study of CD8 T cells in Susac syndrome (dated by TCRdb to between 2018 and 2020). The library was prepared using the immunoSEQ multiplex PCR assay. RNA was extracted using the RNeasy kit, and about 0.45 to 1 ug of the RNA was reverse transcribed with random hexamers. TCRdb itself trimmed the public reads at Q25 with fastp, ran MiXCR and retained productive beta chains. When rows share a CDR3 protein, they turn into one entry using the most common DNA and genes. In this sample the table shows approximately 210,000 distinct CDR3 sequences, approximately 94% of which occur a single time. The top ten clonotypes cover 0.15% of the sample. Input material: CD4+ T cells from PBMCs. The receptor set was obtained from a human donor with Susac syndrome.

The CDR3 nucleotides are TGTGCCAGCAGTCCGAATCGGGGGTTAGTGAGTGGGACCCAAGAGACCCAGTACTTC. It encodes CASSPNRGLVSGTQETQYF. The chain employs TRBV6-1 and TRBJ2-5; D may be TRBD2 (6 bases). This CDR3 is 19 amino acids long. Trimming cost V 5 bases and J 1 base, with 26 bases left between them. Germline V gene data show CDR1 as MNHNS and CDR2 as SASEGT.

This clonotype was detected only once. The DNA of the CDR3 is TGTGCCAGCGGGTCGGCCCGGGACAGGGCTATTGACTATGGCTACACCTTC. As protein: CASGSARDRAIDYGYTF. V is TRBV5-4 and J is TRBJ1-2; TRBD1 agrees at 9 bases. CDR1 SGHNT and CDR2 YYREEE come from the germline V gene (reference sequence). V lost 7 bases and J lost 3; bases outside the gene matches: 16. This CDR3 comprises 17 residues.

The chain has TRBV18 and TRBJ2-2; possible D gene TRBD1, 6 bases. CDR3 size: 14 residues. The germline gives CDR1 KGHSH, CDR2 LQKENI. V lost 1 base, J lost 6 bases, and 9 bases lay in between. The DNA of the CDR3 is TGTGCCAGCTCACCACTTGAGGGGGCCGGGGAGCTGTTTTTT. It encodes CASSPLEGAGELFF. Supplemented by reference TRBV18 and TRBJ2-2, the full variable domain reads NAGVMQNPRHLVRRRGQEARLRCSPMKGHSHVYWYRQLPEEGLKFMVYLQKENIIDESGMPKERFSAEFPKEGPSILRIQQVVRGDSAAYFCASSPLEGAGELFFGEGSRLTVL.

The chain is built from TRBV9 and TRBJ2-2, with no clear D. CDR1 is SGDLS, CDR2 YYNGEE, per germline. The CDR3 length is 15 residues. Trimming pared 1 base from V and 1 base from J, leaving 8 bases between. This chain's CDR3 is CASSVFSGNTGELFF. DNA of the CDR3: TGTGCCAGCAGCGTATTCTCAGGGAACACCGGGGAGCTGTTTTTT.

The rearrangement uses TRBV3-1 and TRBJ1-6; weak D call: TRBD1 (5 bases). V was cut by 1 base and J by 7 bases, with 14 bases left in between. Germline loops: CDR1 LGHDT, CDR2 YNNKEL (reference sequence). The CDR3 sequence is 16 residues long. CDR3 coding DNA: TGTGCCAGCAGCCAAGTTCAGGGAGGGCAGAATTCACCCCTCCACTTT. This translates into CASSQVQGGQNSPLHF.

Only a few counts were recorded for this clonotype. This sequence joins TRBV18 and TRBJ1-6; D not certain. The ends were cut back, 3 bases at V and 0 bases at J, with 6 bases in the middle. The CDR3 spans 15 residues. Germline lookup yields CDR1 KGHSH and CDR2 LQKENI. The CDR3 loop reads CASSPGSSYNSPLHF. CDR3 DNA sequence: TGTGCCAGCTCACCGGGTAGCTCCTATAATTCACCCCTCCACTTT.

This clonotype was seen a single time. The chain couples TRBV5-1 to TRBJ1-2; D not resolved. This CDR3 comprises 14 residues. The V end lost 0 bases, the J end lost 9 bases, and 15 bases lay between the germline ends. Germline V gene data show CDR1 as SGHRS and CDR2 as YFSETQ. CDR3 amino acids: CASSLDDNQPSYTF. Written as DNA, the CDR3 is TGCGCCAGCAGCTTGGACGACAACCAGCCGAGCTACACCTTC.

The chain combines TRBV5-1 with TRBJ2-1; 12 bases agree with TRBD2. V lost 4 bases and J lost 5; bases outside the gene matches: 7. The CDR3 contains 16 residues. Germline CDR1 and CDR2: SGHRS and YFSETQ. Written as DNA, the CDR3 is TGCGCCAGCAGCCCTCTGCTAGCGGGGGGGAACAATGAGCAGTTCTTC. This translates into CASSPLLAGGNNEQFF.

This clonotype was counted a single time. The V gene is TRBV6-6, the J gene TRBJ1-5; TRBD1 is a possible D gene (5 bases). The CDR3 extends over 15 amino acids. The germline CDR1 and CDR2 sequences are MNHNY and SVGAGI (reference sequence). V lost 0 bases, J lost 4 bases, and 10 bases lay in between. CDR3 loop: CASSYSTAANQPQHF. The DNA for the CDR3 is TGTGCCAGCAGTTACTCGACAGCCGCGAATCAGCCCCAGCATTTT.

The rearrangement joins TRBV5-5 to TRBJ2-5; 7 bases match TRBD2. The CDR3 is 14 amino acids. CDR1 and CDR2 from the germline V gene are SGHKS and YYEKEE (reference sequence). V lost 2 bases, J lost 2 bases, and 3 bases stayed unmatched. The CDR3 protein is CASSFTGGQETQYF. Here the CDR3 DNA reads TGTGCCAGCAGCTTCACGGGGGGACAAGAGACCCAGTACTTC.

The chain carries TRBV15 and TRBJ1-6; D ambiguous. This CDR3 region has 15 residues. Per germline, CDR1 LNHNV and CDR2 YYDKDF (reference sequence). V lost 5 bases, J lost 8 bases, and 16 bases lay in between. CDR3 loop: CATSPTPSLDSPLHF. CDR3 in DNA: TGTGCCACCAGCCCCACGCCGTCGCTCGATTCACCCCTCCACTTT. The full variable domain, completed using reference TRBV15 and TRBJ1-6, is DAMVIQNPRYQVTQFGKPVTLSCSQTLNHNVMYWYQQKSSQAPKLLFHYYDKDFNNEADTPDNFQSRRPNTSFCFLDIRSPGLGDTAMYLCATSPTPSLDSPLHFGNGTRLTVT.

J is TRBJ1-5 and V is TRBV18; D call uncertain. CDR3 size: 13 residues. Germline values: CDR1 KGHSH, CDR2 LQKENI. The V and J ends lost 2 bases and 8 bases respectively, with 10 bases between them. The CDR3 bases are TGTGCCAGCTCACCAGAGAGCTGGGAGCCCCAGCATTTT. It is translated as CASSPESWEPQHF.

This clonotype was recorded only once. CDR3 loop: CASSHLAGKETQYF. The CDR3 nucleotides are TGTGCCAGCAGTCATCTAGCGGGGAAAGAGACCCAGTACTTC. The chain combines TRBV27 with TRBJ2-5; 9 bases fit TRBD2. CDR1 and CDR2 (germline): MNHEY, SMNVEV (reference sequence). The V segment lost 5 bases and the J segment 3 bases; nucleotides outside the gene matches: 4. The CDR3 runs 14 residues.

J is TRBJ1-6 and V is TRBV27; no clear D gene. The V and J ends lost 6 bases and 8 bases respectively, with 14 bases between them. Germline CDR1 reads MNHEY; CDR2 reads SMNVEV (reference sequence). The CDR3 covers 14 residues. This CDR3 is CASRLFTRDSPLHF. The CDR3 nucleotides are TGTGCCAGCAGGCTCTTTACTCGGGATTCACCCCTCCACTTT.

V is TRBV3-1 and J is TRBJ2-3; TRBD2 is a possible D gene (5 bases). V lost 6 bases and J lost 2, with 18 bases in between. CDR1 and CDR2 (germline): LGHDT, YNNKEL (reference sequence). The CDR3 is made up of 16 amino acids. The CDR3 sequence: CASRGFGRLATDTQYF. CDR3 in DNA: TGTGCCAGCAGGGGGTTCGGCAGGCTAGCCACAGATACGCAGTATTTT.